This TCR beta chain was sequenced in a study of PD-1 blockade in classical Hodgkin lymphoma. Using immunoSEQ multiplex PCR, the repertoire was profiled, and TCRdb retains in-frame clones only, with some absent. The sample lists 75,000 to 95,000 clones, 75% to 85% occurring once. Germline V gene sequence: CDR1 MGHRA, CDR2 YSYEKL. The CDR3 consists of 14 residues. With 5 bases removed from V and 2 bases from J, the gap between germline ends came to 12 bases. Time point meaning: cycle 4 day 1 (C4D1), after about 6 weeks of nivolumab. Each patient relapsed following autologous stem cell transplantation, and prior brentuximab vedotin exposure differed.

Sequenced here: peripheral blood mononuclear cells (PBMCs), sampled before the fourth cycle of nivolumab. V usage is TRBV4-1 and J usage is TRBJ1-2; D possibly corresponds to TRBD1 (5 bases). The receptor's source is a human donor with classical Hodgkin lymphoma. The CDR3 here is CASSSGTGNYGYTF. The CDR3 nucleotides are TGCGCCAGCAGCTCCGGGACGGGAAACTATGGCTACACCTTC.